Below, 31 T cell receptor beta chains from the same sample are listed, as sequenced in a study of blood T cells in healthy people across ages. Using a J-beta primer mix together with a sample-barcoded 5' primer, a second PCR was run for about 6 to 12 cycles. TCRdb used MiXCR to reprocess the 5' RACE reads, holding one entry per CDR3 protein. The repertoire holds around 1,000,000 distinct CDR3 sequences, with 35% to 40% as singletons. Sequencing input: blood. The receptors were sampled from a man between 18 and 29 years old in good health.

In the case of this clonotype: A single base separates this from a much larger clone, so it may be a read error. The chain carries TRBV29-1 and TRBJ2-1, with TRBD1 matching 7 bases. The CDR3 totals 16 residues. CDR1 is SQVTM and CDR2 is ANQGSEA in the germline V gene. V trimming: 1 base; J trimming: 3 bases; junction bases outside the gene matches: 9. The CDR3 DNA reads TGCAGCGTTGAAGTAAGGGGGCAGGGTGTCTACAATGAGCAGTTCTTC. This gives the protein CSVEVRGQGVYNEQFF.

This clonotype has a handful of counts. The V and J genes are TRBV15 and TRBJ1-5, with unresolved D. Germline assignment: CDR1 LNHNV and CDR2 YYDKDF (reference sequence). The CDR3 runs 14 residues. Trimming took 2 bases from V and 4 from J, leaving 9 bases between them. As DNA, the CDR3 is TGTGCCACCAGCAGAAGAGTGTGGAATCAGCCCCAGCATTTT. Translation: CATSRRVWNQPQHF.

This clonotype was detected only a few times. V is TRBV10-3 and J is TRBJ2-1; 13 bases align to TRBD2. CDR3 length: 14 amino acids. Trimming cost V 6 bases and J 9 bases; bases outside gene matches: 5. The germline gives CDR1 ENHRY, CDR2 SYGVKD. CDR3: CAISGTSGVLEQFF. The CDR3 bases are TGTGCCATCAGCGGGACTAGCGGGGTCCTTGAGCAGTTCTTC.

This clonotype turned up a few times. The chain recombines TRBV7-9 with TRBJ1-1, with D possibly being TRBD1 (5 bases). Trimming removed 10 bases from V and 6 bases from J, with 6 bases in between. The CDR3 spans 9 residues. Germline CDR1 reads SEHNR; CDR2 reads FQNEAQ (reference sequence). The chain's CDR3 is CATTAEAFF. The CDR3 DNA is TGTGCCACGACAGCTGAAGCTTTCTTT.

The genes are TRBV27 and TRBJ1-2; D not resolved. V gave up 0 bases and J gave up 8 bases, with 10 bases separating them. CDR3 length: 13 residues. Germline V gives CDR1 MNHEY, CDR2 SMNVEV (reference sequence). The CDR3 DNA is TGTGCCAGCAGTTTATCGGCCGGGTCCGGCTACACCTTC. Translation gives CASSLSAGSGYTF.

The rearrangement uses TRBV12-3 or TRBV12-4 and TRBJ2-5; D perhaps matches TRBD1 (5 bases). V lost 7 bases and J lost 4, with 22 bases in between. The CDR3 runs 16 residues. The CDR3 sequence: CASTTRPDRSVETQYF. The CDR3 nucleotides read TGTGCCAGCACCACCCGGCCCGACAGAAGTGTAGAGACCCAGTACTTC.

This clonotype was seen only a few times. The chain joins TRBV7-9 to TRBJ2-1; 7 nucleotides line up with TRBD2. The CDR3 extends over 15 amino acids. Germline CDR1 and CDR2: SEHNR and FQNEAQ (reference sequence). J gave up 9 bases and V 1 base, and 9 bases lay outside the gene matches. CDR3 in DNA: TGTGCCAGCAGCTTAGTCGGGGGGTTGAAGGGTGAGCAGTTCTTC. Its protein is CASSLVGGLKGEQFF.

The chain joins TRBV24-1 to TRBJ1-5, with 7 bases aligning to TRBD1. CDR1 and CDR2 from the germline V gene are KGHDR and SFDVKD. After removal of 5 bases from V and 5 bases from J, the junction contained 5 bases not matched to a gene. This CDR3 spans 14 amino acids. CDR3 loop: CATSAGTAYQPQHF. The CDR3 DNA sequence: TGTGCCACCAGTGCCGGGACAGCCTATCAGCCCCAGCATTTT.

This clonotype was observed a handful of times. The chain couples TRBV21-1 to TRBJ2-5; TRBD2 is the table's D call and was not checked against the DNA. TRBV21-1 is marked as a pseudogene. The CDR3 is 15 residues long. Here the CDR3 reads CASSTLIAGSETQYF. CDR3 nucleotides: TGTGCCAGCAGCACTCTGATAGCGGGGTCAGAGACCCAGTACTTC.

The chain couples TRBV7-9 to TRBJ2-7; unclear D gene. Trimming took 5 bases from V and 6 from J, leaving 17 bases between them. This CDR3 is built from 14 residues. Germline CDR1 reads SEHNR; CDR2 reads FQNEAQ (reference sequence). In DNA form, the CDR3 reads TGTGCCAGCAGCCCACCTATAGTAATTGGCGAGCAGTACTTC. Its protein product is CASSPPIVIGEQYF.

This clonotype was seen ten or more times. At one end the junction does not follow the germline gene, possibly because of a read error. This chain uses TRBV7-2 with TRBJ2-1; TRBD1 is a possible D gene (5 bases). Germline V lookup: CDR1 SGHTA, CDR2 FQGNSA. The CDR3 has 15 residues. Written as DNA, the CDR3 is TGTGCCAGCAGTTTAGACAGAGGCTCCTACAATGAGCAGTTCTTC. Translated, it gives CASSLDRGSYNEQFF.

Only one count was recorded for this clonotype. The chain combines TRBV12-3 or TRBV12-4 with TRBJ1-2, with D hard to call. Trimming stripped 2 bases from V and 6 bases from J, with 13 bases between. The CDR3 runs 14 residues. Here the CDR3 reads CASSLIGRVDGYTF. DNA for the CDR3: TGTGCCAGCAGTTTAATCGGGCGGGTCGATGGCTACACCTTC.

This clonotype was seen more than once but under ten times. V usage is TRBV6-6 and J usage is TRBJ2-1; the D gene is possibly TRBD1 (6 bases). Germline V lookup: CDR1 MNHNY, CDR2 SVGAGI (reference sequence). The CDR3 length is 13 residues. V lost 10 bases to trimming and J lost 1 base, with 11 bases between them. CDR3 loop: CATGTLSYNEQFF. For the CDR3, the DNA is TGTGCCACCGGGACACTATCCTACAATGAGCAGTTCTTC.

The rearrangement links TRBV24-1 to TRBJ2-1; D is perhaps TRBD1 or TRBD2 (6 bases each). From germline, CDR1 is KGHDR and CDR2 SFDVKD. V shed 4 bases and J shed 9 bases, with 15 bases lying between them. This CDR3 contains 14 residues. The CDR3 reads CATSDLRGDGEQFF. CDR3 bases: TGTGCCACCAGTGACCTGAGGGGGGACGGTGAGCAGTTCTTC.

This clonotype was counted between two and nine times. V usage is TRBV20-1 and J usage is TRBJ2-3, with 9 bases aligning to TRBD2. Per the germline V gene, CDR1 is DFQATT and CDR2 is SNEGSKA (reference sequence). The CDR3 covers 16 residues. V gave up 3 bases and J gave up 0 bases; unmatched junction bases: 7. The CDR3 spells CSAREAGGTSTDTQYF. Here the CDR3 DNA reads TGCAGTGCTAGGGAAGCGGGGGGTACTAGCACAGATACGCAGTATTTT.

The genes are TRBV27 and TRBJ2-3; 7 bases fit TRBD2. V lost 0 bases and J lost 2; bases outside the gene matches: 14. Germline V gene sequence: CDR1 MNHEY, CDR2 SMNVEV (reference sequence). This CDR3 has 19 residues. CDR3 nucleotide sequence: TGTGCCAGCAGTTTATCGGGACCTTATAATCGGGGGGACACAGATACGCAGTATTTT. Amino acid sequence: CASSLSGPYNRGDTDTQYF.

V gene TRBV20-1 combines with J gene TRBJ1-1; no clear D. This CDR3 is built from 11 residues. The V gene lost 6 bases and the J gene lost 9 bases, with 14 bases spanning the gap. Germline V lookup: CDR1 DFQATT, CDR2 SNEGSKA (reference sequence). This chain's CDR3 is CSARPEGKAFF. CDR3 coding DNA: TGCAGTGCGAGACCCGAAGGAAAAGCTTTCTTT.

This chain links TRBV27 with TRBJ2-2; D call uncertain. The V gene's germline CDR1 is MNHEY and CDR2 SMNVEV (reference sequence). Trimming stripped 1 base from V and 2 bases from J, with 8 bases between. This CDR3 has 15 residues. Here the CDR3 reads CASSLWNANTGELFF. DNA of the CDR3: TGTGCCAGCAGTTTATGGAATGCCAACACCGGGGAGCTGTTTTTT.

This clonotype occurred a few times. At one boundary the junction diverges from the germline segment, which might be a read error. The chain links TRBV5-6 to TRBJ1-2; a weak D match, TRBD1 (6 bases). Germline V gene sequence: CDR1 SGHDT, CDR2 YYEEEE. This CDR3 is 15 amino acids long. The CDR3 sequence is CASSLAPGANCGYTF. The DNA of the CDR3 is TGTGCCAGCAGCTTGGCGCCGGGGGCTAACTGTGGCTACACCTTC.

As to this clonotype: Compared with germline, one end of the junction differs, possibly owing to a read error. V is TRBV7-7 and J is TRBJ1-4; no clear D. CDR3 length: 13 amino acids. CDR1 is SSHAT and CDR2 is FNYEAQ in the germline V gene (reference sequence). The CDR3 loop is CASSLTVAEKLFF. Written as DNA, the CDR3 is TGCGCTAGCAGCTTAACAGTTGCGGAAAAACTGTTTTTT.

V is TRBV12-5 and J is TRBJ2-7; D uncertain. Germline CDR1 LGHNT, CDR2 FRNRAP. V lost 9 bases, J lost 1 base, and 22 bases lay in between. The CDR3 spans 16 residues. CDR3 in DNA: TGTGCTAGCTCTCAATCCGACGGTGCGTTTTCCTACGAGCAGTACTTC. This gives the protein CASSQSDGAFSYEQYF.

The CDR3 nucleotides are TGTGCCAGCAGTCATTTAAGGGGTAGAATTGGAGAATCACCCCTCCACTTT. It codes for CASSHLRGRIGESPLHF. The J gene is TRBJ1-6, the V gene TRBV7-6, with D perhaps matching TRBD1 (5 bases). Trimming left V 6 bases short and J 10 bases short, with 25 bases between. CDR1 and CDR2 from the germline V gene are SGHVS and FNYEAQ. The CDR3 has 17 residues.

This clonotype was seen a few times. The rearrangement joins TRBV7-9 to TRBJ2-3; 8 bases line up with TRBD1. This CDR3 comprises 15 residues. In germline, CDR1 is SEHNR, CDR2 FQNEAQ (reference sequence). V was clipped by 5 bases and J by 2 bases; unmatched bases: 6. The CDR3 here is CASSPRQGITDTQYF. As DNA, the CDR3 is TGTGCCAGCAGCCCGCGACAGGGGATCACAGATACGCAGTATTTT.

J is TRBJ1-1 and V is TRBV18, with no clear D. This CDR3 is 17 amino acids long. V was trimmed by 3 bases and J by 2 bases, leaving 19 bases between them. In germline, CDR1 is KGHSH, CDR2 LQKENI. CDR3 in amino acids: CASSPGLGLSPNTEAFF. The CDR3 DNA follows: TGTGCCAGCTCACCGGGTTTGGGGTTATCCCCTAACACTGAAGCTTTCTTT.

Concerning this clonotype: Mismatch with germline at one junction end may stem from a read error. The gene calls are TRBV5-1 and TRBJ2-3; 11 nucleotides line up with TRBD2. The CDR3 spans 15 residues. The V gene's germline CDR1 is SGHRS and CDR2 YFSETQ. The CDR3 is CVSSWGLADTDTQYF. CDR3 DNA sequence: TGCGTCAGCAGCTGGGGACTAGCGGACACAGATACGCAGTATTTT.

Only a few counts were recorded for this clonotype. The chain has TRBV12-3 or TRBV12-4 and TRBJ1-5; weak D call: TRBD1 (6 bases). The CDR3 runs to 13 residues. The V gene lost 7 bases and the J gene lost 11 bases, with 18 bases spanning the gap. CDR3 protein: CASTSTGTLSQHF. In nucleotides, the CDR3 is TGTGCCAGCACCTCGACAGGAACTCTATCCCAGCATTTT.

In its sample, this clonotype was seen a few times. This chain connects TRBV20-1 to TRBJ2-1; the match to TRBD1 covers 8 bases. After removal of 0 bases from V and 9 bases from J, the junction contained 13 bases not matched to a gene. Germline CDR1 reads DFQATT; CDR2 reads SNEGSKA (reference sequence). The CDR3 is 16 residues long. The CDR3 DNA reads as TGCAGTGCTAGAGATTACCCCCATCAGGACAGGGTTGAGCAGTTCTTC. Residues: CSARDYPHQDRVEQFF.

The V call is TRBV6-5, the J call TRBJ1-2; maybe TRBD1 (6 bases). The ends were cut back, 6 bases at V and 7 bases at J, with 12 bases in the middle. The CDR3 loop spans 12 amino acids. CDR1 and CDR2 (germline): MNHEY, SVGAGI. The CDR3 loop is CASRYRVGGYTF. DNA for the CDR3: TGTGCCAGCAGATACAGGGTTGGTGGCTACACCTTC.

The chain carries TRBV30 and TRBJ1-2; 11 nucleotides match TRBD1. The CDR3 is 12 amino acids. Per germline, CDR1 GTSNPN and CDR2 SVGIG (reference sequence). The ends lost 6 bases at V and 13 bases at J; junction bases unmatched: 10. DNA of the CDR3: TGTGCCTGCGCCCCGGGACAGGGGGAGAGCACCTTC. It is translated as CACAPGQGESTF.

The CDR3 DNA is TGTGCCAGCAGCTTAAGTTCGCGTCTGTTGAGCAATCAGCCCCAGCATTTT. Translating gives CASSLSSRLLSNQPQHF. V gene TRBV7-2 combines with J gene TRBJ1-5; no clear D. In germline, CDR1 is SGHTA, CDR2 FQGNSA. This CDR3 contains 17 residues. With 2 bases removed from V and 1 base from J, the gap between germline ends came to 15 bases. Drawing the rest from reference TRBV7-2 and TRBJ1-5, the complete variable domain is GAGVSQSPSNKVTEKGKDVELRCDPISGHTALYWYRQSLGQGLEFLIYFQGNSAPDKSGLPSDRFSAERTGGSVSTLTIQRTQQEDSAVYLCASSLSSRLLSNQPQHFGDGTRLSIL.

The rearrangement joins TRBV20-1 to TRBJ2-6; D is uncertain. The CDR3 runs 15 residues. Germline CDR1 is DFQATT and CDR2 is SNEGSKA (reference sequence). V was shortened by 1 base and J by 0 bases, with 7 bases between the two germline ends. The CDR3 DNA reads TGCAGTGCTAGAGCGGCCTTCTCTGGGGCCAACGTCCTGACTTTC. Encoded protein: CSARAAFSGANVLTF.